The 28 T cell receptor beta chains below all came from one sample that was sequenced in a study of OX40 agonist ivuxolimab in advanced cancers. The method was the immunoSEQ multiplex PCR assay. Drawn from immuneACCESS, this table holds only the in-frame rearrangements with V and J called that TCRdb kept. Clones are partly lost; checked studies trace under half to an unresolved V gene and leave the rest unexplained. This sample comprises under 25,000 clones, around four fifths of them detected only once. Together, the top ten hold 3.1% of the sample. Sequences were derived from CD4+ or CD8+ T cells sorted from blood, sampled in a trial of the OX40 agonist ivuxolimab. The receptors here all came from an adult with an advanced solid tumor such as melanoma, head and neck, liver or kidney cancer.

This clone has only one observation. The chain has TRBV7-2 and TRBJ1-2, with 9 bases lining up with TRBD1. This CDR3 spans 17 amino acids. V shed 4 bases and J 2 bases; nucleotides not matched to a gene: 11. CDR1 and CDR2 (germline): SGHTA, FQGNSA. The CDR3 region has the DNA TGTGCCAGCAGCTACCTACCGGGACAGGGACCGAACTATGGCTACACCTTC. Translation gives CASSYLPGQGPNYGYTF.

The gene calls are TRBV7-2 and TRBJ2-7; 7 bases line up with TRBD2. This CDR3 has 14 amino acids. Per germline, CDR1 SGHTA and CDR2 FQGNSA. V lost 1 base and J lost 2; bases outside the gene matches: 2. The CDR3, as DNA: TGTGCCAGCAGCTTAGGTCGGGGGGCCTACGAGCAGTACTTC. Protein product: CASSLGRGAYEQYF.

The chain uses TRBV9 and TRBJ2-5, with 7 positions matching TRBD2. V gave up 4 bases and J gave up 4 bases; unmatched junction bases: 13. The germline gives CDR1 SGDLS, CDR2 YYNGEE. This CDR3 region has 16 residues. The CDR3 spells CASSFRDYSRGETQYF. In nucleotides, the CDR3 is TGTGCCAGCAGCTTCCGGGACTACTCAAGGGGAGAGACCCAGTACTTC.

Here the CDR3 reads CASRSRGRAGELFF. CDR3 in DNA: TGTGCCAGCAGATCCAGGGGGAGGGCCGGGGAGCTGTTTTTT. This chain uses TRBV27 with TRBJ2-2; either TRBD1 or TRBD2 may supply D (7 bases each). Germline V gene sequence: CDR1 MNHEY, CDR2 SMNVEV (reference sequence). The CDR3 consists of 14 residues. V was pared by 6 bases and J by 6 bases, with 14 bases between.

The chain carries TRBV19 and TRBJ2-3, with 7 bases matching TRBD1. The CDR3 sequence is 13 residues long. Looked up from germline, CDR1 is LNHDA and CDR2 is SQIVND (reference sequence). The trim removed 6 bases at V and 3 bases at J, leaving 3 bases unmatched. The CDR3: CASRTTGTDTQYF. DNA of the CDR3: TGTGCCAGTAGGACGACAGGGACAGATACGCAGTATTTT.

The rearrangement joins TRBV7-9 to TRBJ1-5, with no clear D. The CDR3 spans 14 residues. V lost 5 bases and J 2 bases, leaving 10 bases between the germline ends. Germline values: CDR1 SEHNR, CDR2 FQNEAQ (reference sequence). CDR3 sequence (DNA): TGTGCCAGCAGCCCTGGTACTGGCAATCAGCCCCAGCATTTT. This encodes CASSPGTGNQPQHF.

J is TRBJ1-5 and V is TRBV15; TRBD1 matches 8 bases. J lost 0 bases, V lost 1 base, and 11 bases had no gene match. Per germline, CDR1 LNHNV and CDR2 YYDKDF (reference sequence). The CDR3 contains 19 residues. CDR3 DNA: TGTGCCACCAGCAGAGCTGGCCGCCAGGGGGCCCTTAGCAATCAGCCCCAGCATTTT. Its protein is CATSRAGRQGALSNQPQHF.

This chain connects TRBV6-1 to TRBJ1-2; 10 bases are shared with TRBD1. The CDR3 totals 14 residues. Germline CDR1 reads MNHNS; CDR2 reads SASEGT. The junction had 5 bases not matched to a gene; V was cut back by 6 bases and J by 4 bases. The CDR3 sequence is CASRGGQGIYGYTF. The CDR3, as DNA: TGTGCCAGCAGGGGGGGACAGGGGATCTATGGCTACACCTTC.

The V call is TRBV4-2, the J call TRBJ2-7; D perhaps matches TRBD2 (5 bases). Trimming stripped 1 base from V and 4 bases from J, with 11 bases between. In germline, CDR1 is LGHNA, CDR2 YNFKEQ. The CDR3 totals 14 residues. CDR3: CASSQGTPPYEQYF. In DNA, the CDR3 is TGTGCCAGCAGCCAAGGGACTCCTCCATACGAGCAGTACTTC.

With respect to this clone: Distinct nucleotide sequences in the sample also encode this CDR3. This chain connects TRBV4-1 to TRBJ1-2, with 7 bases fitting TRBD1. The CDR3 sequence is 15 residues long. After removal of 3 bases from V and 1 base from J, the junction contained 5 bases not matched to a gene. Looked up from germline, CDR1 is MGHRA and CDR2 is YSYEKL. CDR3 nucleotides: TGCGCCAGCAGCCAGACAGGGACCCTTAACTATGGCTACACCTTC. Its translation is CASSQTGTLNYGYTF.

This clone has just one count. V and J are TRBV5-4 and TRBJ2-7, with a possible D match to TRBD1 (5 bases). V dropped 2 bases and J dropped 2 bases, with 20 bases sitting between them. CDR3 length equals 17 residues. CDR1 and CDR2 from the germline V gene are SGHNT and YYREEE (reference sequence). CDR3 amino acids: CASSFSPSRQTAYEQYF. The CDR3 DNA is TGTGCCAGCAGCTTCTCCCCCAGTCGACAGACCGCCTACGAGCAGTACTTC.

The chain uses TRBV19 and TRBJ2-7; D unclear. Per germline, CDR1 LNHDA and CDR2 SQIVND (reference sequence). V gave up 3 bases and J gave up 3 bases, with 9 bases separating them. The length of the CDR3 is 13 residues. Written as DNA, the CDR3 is TGTGCCAGTAGTATTAGTCTCTTCTACGAGCAGTACTTC. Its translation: CASSISLFYEQYF.

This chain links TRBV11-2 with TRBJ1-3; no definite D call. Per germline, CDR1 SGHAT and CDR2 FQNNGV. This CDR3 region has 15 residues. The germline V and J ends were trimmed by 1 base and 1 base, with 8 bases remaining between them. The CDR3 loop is CASSLGSWSGNTIYF. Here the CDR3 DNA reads TGTGCCAGCAGCTTAGGATCTTGGTCTGGAAACACCATATATTTT.

CDR3 nucleotides: TGTGCCAGCGGAGAACTTTCCTACAATGAGCAGTTCTTC. This encodes CASGELSYNEQFF. This chain links TRBV2 with TRBJ2-1; D is undetermined. Germline lookup yields CDR1 SNHLY and CDR2 FYNNEI. Trimming pared 8 bases from V and 1 base from J, leaving 9 bases between. The CDR3 contains 13 residues.

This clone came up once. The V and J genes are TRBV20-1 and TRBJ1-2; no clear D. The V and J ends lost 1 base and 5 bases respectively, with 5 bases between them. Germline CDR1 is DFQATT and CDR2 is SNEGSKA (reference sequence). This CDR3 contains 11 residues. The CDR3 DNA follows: TGCAGTGCTAGAGCGGGGTATGGCTACACCTTC. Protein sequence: CSARAGYGYTF.

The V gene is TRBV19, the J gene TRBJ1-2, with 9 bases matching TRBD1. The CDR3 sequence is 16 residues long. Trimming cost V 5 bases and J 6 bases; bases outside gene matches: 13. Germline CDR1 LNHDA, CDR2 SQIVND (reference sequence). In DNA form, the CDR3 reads TGTGCCAGTAGTCGGGGGAGGGACAGGGAAAGGGATGGCTACACCTTC. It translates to CASSRGRDRERDGYTF. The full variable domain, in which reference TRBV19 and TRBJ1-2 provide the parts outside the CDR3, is DGGITQSPKYLFRKEGQNVTLSCEQNLNHDAMYWYRQDPGQGLRLIYYSQIVNDFQKGDIAEGYSVSREKKESFPLTVTSAQKNPTAFYLCASSRGRDRERDGYTFGSGTRLTVV.

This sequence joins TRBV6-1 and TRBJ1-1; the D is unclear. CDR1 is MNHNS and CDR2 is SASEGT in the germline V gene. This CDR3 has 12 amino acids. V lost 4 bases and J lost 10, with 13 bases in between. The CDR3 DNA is TGTGCCAGCAGTGGAACGGGGAGCCGAGCTTTCTTT. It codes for CASSGTGSRAFF.

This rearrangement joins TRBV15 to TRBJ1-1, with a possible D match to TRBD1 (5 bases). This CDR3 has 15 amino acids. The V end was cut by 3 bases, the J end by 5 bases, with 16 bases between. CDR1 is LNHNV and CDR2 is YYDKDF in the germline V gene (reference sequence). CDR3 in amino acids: CATSRDSFSGTEAFF. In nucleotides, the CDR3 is TGTGCCACCAGCAGGGACTCCTTCTCAGGGACTGAAGCTTTCTTT.

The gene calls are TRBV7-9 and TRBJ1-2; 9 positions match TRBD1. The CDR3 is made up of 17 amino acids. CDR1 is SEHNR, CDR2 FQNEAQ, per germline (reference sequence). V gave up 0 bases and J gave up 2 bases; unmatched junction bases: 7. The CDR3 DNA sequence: TGTGCCAGCAGCTTAGCGCGAGGACAGGGGTCGAACTATGGCTACACCTTC. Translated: CASSLARGQGSNYGYTF.

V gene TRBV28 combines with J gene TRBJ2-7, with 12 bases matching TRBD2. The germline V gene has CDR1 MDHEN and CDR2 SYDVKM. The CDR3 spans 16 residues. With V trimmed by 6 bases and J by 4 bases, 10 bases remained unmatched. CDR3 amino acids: CASRDSSGGGAYEQYF. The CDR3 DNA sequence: TGTGCCAGCAGAGACTCTAGCGGGGGGGGAGCTTACGAGCAGTACTTC.

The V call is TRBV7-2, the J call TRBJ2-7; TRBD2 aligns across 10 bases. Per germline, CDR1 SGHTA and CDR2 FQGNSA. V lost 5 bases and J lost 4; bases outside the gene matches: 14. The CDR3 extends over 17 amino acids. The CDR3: CASSARLAGRSLYEQYF. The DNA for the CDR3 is TGTGCCAGCAGCGCGCGACTAGCGGGCCGATCCCTATACGAGCAGTACTTC.

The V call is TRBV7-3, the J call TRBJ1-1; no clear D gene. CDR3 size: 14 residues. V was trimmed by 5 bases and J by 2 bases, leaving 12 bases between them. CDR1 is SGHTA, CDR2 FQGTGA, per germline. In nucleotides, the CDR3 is TGTGCCAGCAGCCCTGACGGTCGAAACACTGAAGCTTTCTTT. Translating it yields CASSPDGRNTEAFF.

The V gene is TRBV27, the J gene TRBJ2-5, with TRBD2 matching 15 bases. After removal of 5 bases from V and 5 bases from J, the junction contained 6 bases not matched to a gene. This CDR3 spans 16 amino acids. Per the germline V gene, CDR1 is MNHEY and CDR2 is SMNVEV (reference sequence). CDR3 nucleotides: TGTGCCAGCAGTCAAGGACTAGCGGGAGGGGGGGAGACCCAGTACTTC. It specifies CASSQGLAGGGETQYF.

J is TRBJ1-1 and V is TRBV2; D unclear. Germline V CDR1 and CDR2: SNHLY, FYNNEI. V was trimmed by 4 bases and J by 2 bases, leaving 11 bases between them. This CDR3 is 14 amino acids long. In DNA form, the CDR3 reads TGTGCCAGCAGTGCGGTGGATTTTAACACTGAAGCTTTCTTT. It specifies CASSAVDFNTEAFF.

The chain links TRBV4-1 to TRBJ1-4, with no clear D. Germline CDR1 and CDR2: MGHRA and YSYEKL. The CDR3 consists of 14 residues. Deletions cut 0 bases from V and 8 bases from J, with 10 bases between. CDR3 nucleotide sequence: TGCGCCAGCAGCCAAGATATGGGTTCCGAAAAACTGTTTTTT. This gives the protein CASSQDMGSEKLFF.

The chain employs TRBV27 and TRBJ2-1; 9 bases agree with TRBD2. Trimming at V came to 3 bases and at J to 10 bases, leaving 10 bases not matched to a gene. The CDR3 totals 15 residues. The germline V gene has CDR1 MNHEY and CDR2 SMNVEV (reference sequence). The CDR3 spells CASSFGAGGPREQFF. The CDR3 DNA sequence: TGTGCCAGCAGTTTCGGTGCGGGAGGGCCGCGGGAGCAGTTCTTC.

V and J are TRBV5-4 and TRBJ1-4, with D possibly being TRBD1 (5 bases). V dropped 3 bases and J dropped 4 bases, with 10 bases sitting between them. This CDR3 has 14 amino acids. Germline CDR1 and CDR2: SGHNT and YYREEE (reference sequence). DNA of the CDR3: TGTGCCAGCAGCTCGGGACTCAGTAATGAAAAACTGTTTTTT. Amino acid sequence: CASSSGLSNEKLFF. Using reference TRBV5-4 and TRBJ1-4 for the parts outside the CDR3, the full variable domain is ETGVTQSPTHLIKTRGQQVTLRCSSQSGHNTVSWYQQALGQGPQFIFQYYREEENGRGNFPPRFSGLQFPNYSSELNVNALELDDSALYLCASSSGLSNEKLFFGSGTQLSVL.

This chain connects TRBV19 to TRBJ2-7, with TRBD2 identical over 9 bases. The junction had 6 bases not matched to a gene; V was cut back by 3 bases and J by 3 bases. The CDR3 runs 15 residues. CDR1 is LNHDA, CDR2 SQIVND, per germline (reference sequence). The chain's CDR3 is CASSIGSGSRYEQYF. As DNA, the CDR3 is TGTGCCAGTAGTATCGGTAGCGGGAGTCGCTACGAGCAGTACTTC. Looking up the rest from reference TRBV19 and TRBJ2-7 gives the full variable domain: DGGITQSPKYLFRKEGQNVTLSCEQNLNHDAMYWYRQDPGQGLRLIYYSQIVNDFQKGDIAEGYSVSREKKESFPLTVTSAQKNPTAFYLCASSIGSGSRYEQYFGPGTRLTVT.